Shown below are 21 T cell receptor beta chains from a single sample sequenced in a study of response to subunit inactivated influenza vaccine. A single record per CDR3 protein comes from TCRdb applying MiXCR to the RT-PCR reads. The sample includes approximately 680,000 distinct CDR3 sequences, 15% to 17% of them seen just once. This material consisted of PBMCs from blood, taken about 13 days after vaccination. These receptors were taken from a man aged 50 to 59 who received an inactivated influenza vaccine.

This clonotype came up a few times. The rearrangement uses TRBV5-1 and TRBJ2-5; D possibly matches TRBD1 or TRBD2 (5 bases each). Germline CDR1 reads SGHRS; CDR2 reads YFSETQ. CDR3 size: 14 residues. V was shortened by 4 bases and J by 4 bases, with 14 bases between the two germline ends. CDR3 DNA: TGCGCCAGCAGCACCGGGACGGTGGGAGAGACCCAGTACTTC. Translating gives CASSTGTVGETQYF. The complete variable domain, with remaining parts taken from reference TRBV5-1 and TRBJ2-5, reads KAGVTQTPRYLIKTRGQQVTLSCSPISGHRSVSWYQQTPGQGLQFLFEYFSETQRNKGNFPGRFSGRQFSNSRSEMNVSTLELGDSALYLCASSTGTVGETQYFGPGTRLLVL.

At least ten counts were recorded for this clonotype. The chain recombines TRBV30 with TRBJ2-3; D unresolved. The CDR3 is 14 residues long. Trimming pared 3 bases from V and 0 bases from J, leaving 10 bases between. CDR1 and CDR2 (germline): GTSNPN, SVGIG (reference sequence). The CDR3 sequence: CAWSYTASTDTQYF. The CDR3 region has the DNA TGTGCCTGGAGCTACACAGCCAGCACAGATACGCAGTATTTT.

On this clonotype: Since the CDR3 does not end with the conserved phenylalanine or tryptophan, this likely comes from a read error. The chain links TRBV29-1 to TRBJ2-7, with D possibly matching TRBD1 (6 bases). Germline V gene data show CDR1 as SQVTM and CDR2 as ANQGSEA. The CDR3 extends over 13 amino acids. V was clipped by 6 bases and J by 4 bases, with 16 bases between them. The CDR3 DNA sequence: TGCAGCGTGGGGCAGGGGATGCGGTACGAGCAGTACTTA. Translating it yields CSVGQGMRYEQYL.

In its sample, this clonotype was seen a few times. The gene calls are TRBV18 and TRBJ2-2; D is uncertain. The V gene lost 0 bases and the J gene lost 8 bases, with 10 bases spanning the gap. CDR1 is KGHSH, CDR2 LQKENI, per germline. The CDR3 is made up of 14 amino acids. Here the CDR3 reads CASSPPHPSGELFF. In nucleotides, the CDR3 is TGTGCCAGCTCACCACCTCACCCCTCAGGGGAGCTGTTTTTT. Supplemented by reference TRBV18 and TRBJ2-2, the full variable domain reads NAGVMQNPRHLVRRRGQEARLRCSPMKGHSHVYWYRQLPEEGLKFMVYLQKENIIDESGMPKERFSAEFPKEGPSILRIQQVVRGDSAAYFCASSPPHPSGELFFGEGSRLTVL.

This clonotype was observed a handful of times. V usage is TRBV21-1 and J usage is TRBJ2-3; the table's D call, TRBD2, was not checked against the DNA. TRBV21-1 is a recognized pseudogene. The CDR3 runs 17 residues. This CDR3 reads CASSNAGLALNTDTQYF. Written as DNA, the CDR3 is TGTGCCAGCAGCAACGCCGGACTAGCGCTCAACACAGATACGCAGTATTTT.

In nucleotides, the CDR3 is TGTGCCAGCAGCGTAGCTTCGGGACAGGGTCCCGGGGAGCTGTTTTTT. Its translation: CASSVASGQGPGELFF. This sequence joins TRBV9 and TRBJ2-2, with 9 positions matching TRBD1. The J segment lost 6 bases and the V segment lost 0 bases, leaving 6 bases of the junction unmatched. The CDR3 runs to 16 residues. Germline V CDR1 and CDR2: SGDLS, YYNGEE.

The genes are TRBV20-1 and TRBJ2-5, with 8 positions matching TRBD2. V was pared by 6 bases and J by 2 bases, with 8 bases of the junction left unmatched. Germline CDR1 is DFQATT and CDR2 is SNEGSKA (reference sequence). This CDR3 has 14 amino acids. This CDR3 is CSALRGAGQETQYF. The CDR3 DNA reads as TGCAGTGCCCTGCGGGGGGCCGGACAAGAGACCCAGTACTTC.

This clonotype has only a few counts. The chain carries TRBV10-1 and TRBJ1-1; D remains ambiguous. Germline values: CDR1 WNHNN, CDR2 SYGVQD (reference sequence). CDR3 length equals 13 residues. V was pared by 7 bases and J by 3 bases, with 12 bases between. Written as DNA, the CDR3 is TGCGCCAGCAAGCAACGAAGGGACACTGAAGCTTTCTTT. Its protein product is CASKQRRDTEAFF.

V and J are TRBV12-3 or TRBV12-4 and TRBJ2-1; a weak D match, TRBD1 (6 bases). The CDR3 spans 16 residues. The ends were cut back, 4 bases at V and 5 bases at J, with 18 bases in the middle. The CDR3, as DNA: TGTGCCAGCAGTTGGTTTTTGGGGACAAGTCACAATGAGCAGTTCTTC. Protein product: CASSWFLGTSHNEQFF.

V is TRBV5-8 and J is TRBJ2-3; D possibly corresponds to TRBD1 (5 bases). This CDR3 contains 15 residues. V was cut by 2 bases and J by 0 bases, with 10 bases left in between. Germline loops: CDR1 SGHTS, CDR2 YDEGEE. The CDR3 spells CASSLRQISTDTQYF. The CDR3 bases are TGTGCCAGCAGCTTACGACAGATTAGCACAGATACGCAGTATTTT.

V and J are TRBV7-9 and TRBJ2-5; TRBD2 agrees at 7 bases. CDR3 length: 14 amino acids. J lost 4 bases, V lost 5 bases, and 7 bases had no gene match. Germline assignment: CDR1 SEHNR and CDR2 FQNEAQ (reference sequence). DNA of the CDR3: TGTGCCAGCAGCCTAATGGGGGGGTCAGAGACCCAGTACTTC. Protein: CASSLMGGSETQYF.

The CDR3: CASSVPLAGGIQYF. The CDR3 nucleotides are TGTGCCAGCAGCGTCCCTCTCGCCGGCGGCATTCAGTACTTC. This chain joins TRBV9 and TRBJ2-4; D call uncertain. This CDR3 spans 14 amino acids. Germline V lookup: CDR1 SGDLS, CDR2 YYNGEE. The V and J ends lost 2 bases and 9 bases respectively, with 15 bases between them. The full variable domain, its missing parts supplied by reference TRBV9 and TRBJ2-4, is DSGVTQTPKHLITATGQRVTLRCSPRSGDLSVYWYQQSLDQGLQFLIQYYNGEERAKGNILERFSAQQFPDLHSELNLSSLELGDSALYFCASSVPLAGGIQYFGAGTRLSVL.

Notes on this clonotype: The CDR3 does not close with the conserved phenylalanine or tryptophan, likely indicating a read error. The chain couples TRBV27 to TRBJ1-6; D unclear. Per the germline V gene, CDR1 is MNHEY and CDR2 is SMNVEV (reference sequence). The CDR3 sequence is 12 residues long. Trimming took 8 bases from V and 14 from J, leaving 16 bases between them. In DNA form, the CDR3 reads TGTGCCAGCGGTTCTACCTACTTAGCCCTCCACCTT. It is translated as CASGSTYLALHL.

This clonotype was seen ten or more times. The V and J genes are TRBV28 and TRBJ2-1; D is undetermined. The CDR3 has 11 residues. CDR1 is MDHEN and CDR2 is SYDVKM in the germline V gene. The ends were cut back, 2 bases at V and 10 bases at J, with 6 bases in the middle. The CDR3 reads CASSLIGEQFF. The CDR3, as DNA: TGTGCCAGCAGTTTAATAGGGGAGCAGTTCTTC.

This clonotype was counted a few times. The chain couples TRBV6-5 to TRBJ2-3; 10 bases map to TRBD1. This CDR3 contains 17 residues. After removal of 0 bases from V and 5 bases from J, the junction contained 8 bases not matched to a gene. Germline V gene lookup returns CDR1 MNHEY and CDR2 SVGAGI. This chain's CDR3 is CASSYSLGQGQKDTQYF. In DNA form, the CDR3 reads TGTGCCAGCAGTTACTCGCTGGGACAGGGGCAGAAAGATACGCAGTATTTT.

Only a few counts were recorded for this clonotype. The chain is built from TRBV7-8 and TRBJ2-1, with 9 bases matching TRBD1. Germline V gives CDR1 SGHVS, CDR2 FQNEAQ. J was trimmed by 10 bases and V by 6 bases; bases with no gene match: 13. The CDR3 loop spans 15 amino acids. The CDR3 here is CASRTGTGRPWEQFF. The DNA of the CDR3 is TGTGCCAGCAGAACCGGGACAGGGAGACCGTGGGAGCAGTTCTTC.

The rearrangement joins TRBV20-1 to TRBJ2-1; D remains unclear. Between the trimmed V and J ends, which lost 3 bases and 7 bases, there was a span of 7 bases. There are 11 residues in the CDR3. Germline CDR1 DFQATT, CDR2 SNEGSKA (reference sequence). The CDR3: CSASVENEQFF. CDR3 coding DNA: TGCAGTGCTAGTGTTGAAAATGAGCAGTTCTTC.

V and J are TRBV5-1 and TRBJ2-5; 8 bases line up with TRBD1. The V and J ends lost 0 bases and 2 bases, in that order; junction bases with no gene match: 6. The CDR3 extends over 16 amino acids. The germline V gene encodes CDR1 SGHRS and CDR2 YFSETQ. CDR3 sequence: CASSLGPGTGQETQYF. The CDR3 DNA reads TGCGCCAGCAGCTTGGGGCCCGGGACAGGACAAGAGACCCAGTACTTC.

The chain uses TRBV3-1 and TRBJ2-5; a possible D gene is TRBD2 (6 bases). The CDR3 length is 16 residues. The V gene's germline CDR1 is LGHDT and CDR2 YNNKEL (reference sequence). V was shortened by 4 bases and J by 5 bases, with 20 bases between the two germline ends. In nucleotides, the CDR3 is TGTGCCAGCAGCCCAACTACGGGCGGCGGAGGGGAGACCCAGTACTTC. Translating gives CASSPTTGGGGETQYF.

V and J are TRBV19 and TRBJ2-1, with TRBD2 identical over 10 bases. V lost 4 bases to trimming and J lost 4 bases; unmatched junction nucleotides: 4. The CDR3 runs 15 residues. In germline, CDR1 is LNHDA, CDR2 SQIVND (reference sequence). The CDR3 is CASSTSGRGYNEQFF. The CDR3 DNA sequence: TGTGCCAGTAGTACTAGCGGGAGAGGATACAATGAGCAGTTCTTC.

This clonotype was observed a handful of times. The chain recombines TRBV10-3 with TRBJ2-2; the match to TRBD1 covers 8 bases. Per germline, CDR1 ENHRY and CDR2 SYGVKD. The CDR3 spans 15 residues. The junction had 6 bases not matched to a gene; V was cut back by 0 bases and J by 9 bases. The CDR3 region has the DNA TGTGCCATCAGTGAGTCCAGACAGGGGCCAAGGGAGCTGTTTTTT. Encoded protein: CAISESRQGPRELFF.